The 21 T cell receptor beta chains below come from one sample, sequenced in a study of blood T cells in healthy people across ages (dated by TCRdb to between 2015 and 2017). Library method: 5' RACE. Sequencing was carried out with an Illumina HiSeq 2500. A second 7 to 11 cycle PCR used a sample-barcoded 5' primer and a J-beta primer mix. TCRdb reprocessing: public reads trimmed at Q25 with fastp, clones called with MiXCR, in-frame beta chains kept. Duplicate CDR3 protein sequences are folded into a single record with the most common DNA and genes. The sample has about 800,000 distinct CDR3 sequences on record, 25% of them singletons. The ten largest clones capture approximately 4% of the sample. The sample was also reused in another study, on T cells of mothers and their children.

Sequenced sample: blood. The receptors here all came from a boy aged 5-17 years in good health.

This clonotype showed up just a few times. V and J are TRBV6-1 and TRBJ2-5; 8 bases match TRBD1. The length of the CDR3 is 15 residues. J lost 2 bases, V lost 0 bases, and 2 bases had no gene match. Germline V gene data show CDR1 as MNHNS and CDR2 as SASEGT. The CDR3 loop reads CASSEARTGQETQYF. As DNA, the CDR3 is TGTGCCAGCAGTGAAGCCAGGACAGGGCAAGAGACCCAGTACTTC.

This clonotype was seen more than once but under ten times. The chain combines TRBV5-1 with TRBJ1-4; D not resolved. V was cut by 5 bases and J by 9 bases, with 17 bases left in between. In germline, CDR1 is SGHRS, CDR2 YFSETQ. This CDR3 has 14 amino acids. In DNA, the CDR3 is TGCGCCAGCAGACAACAAGCGGCTGGGAAAAAACTGTTTTTT. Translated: CASRQQAAGKKLFF. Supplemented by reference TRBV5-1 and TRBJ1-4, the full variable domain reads KAGVTQTPRYLIKTRGQQVTLSCSPISGHRSVSWYQQTPGQGLQFLFEYFSETQRNKGNFPGRFSGRQFSNSRSEMNVSTLELGDSALYLCASRQQAAGKKLFFGSGTQLSVL.

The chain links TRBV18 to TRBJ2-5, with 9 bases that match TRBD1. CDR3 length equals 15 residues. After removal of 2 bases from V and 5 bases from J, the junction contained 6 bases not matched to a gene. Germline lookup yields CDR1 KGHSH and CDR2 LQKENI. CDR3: CASSPTGTGFETQYF. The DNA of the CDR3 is TGTGCCAGCTCACCAACCGGGACAGGGTTCGAGACCCAGTACTTC.

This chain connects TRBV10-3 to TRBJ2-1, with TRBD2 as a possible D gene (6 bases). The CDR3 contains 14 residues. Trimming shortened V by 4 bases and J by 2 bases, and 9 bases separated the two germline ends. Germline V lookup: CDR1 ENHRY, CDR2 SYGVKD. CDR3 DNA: TGTGCCATCAGTGGCGGGGATGCCTACAATGAGCAGTTCTTC. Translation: CAISGGDAYNEQFF.

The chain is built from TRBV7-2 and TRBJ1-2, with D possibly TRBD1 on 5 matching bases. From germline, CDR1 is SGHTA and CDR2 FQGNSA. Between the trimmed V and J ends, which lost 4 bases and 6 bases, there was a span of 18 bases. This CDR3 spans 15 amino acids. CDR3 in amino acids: CASSWRRQKGDGYTF. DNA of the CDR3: TGTGCCAGCAGCTGGCGCCGACAGAAGGGTGATGGCTACACCTTC.

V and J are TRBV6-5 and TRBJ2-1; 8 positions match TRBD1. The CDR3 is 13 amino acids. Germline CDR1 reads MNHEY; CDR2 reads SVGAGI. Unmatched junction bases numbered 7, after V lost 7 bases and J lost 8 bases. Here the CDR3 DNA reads TGTGCCAGCACTAACAGGGGGGCTCATGAGCAGTTCTTC. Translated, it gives CASTNRGAHEQFF.

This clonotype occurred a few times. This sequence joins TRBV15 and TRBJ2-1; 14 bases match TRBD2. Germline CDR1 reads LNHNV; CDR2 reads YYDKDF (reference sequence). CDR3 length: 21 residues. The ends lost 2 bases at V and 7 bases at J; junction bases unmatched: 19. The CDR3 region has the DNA TGTGCCACCAGCAGACCGCCTGGACTAGCGGGAGGCCGCGAAGGGAAGAATGAGCAGTTCTTC. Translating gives CATSRPPGLAGGREGKNEQFF.

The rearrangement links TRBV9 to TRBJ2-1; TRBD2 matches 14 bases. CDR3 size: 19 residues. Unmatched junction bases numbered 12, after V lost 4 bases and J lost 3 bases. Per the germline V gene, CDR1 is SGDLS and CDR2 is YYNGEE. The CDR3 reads CASSSPGTSGGLIYNEQFF. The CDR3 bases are TGTGCCAGCAGCAGCCCGGGGACTAGCGGGGGCCTGATCTACAATGAGCAGTTCTTC.

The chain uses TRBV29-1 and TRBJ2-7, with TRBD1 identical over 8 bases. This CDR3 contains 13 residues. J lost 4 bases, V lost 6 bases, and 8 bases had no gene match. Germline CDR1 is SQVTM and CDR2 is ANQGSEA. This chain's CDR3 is CSVDQGAGYEQYF. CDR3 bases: TGCAGCGTGGACCAGGGGGCAGGGTACGAGCAGTACTTC.

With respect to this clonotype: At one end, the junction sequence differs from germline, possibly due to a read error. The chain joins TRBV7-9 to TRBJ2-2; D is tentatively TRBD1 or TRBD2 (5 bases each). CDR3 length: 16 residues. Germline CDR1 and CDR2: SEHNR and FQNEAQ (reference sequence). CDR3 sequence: CASSLAVRQDTGELFF. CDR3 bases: TGTGCCAGCAGCTTAGCGGTACGGCAGGACACCGGGGAACTGTTTTTT. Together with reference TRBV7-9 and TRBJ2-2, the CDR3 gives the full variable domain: DTGVSQNPRHKITKRGQNVTFRCDPISEHNRLYWYRQTLGQGPEFLTYFQNEAQLEKSRLLSDRFSAERPKGSFSTLEIQRTEQGDSAMYLCASSLAVRQDTGELFFGEGSRLTVL.

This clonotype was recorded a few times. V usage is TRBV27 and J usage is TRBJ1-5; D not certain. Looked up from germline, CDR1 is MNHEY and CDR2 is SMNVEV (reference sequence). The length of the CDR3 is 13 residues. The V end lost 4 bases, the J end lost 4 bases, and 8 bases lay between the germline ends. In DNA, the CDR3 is TGTGCCAGCAGTTCTGCGCAGAATCAGCCCCAGCATTTT. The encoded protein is CASSSAQNQPQHF.

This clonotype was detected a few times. CDR3 residues: CASSLLLGNTQYF. The CDR3 DNA sequence: TGTGCCAGCAGCTTATTGTTGGGAAATACGCAGTATTTT. The chain combines TRBV7-3 with TRBJ2-3, with D uncertain. This CDR3 has 13 amino acids. CDR1 and CDR2 from the germline V gene are SGHTA and FQGTGA. The V and J ends lost 2 bases and 7 bases respectively, with 10 bases between them. The full variable domain, with the rest looked up from reference TRBV7-3 and TRBJ2-3, is GAGVSQTPSNKVTEKGKYVELRCDPISGHTALYWYRQSLGQGPEFLIYFQGTGAADDSGLPNDRFFAVRPEGSVSTLKIQRTERGDSAVYLCASSLLLGNTQYFGPGTRLTVL.

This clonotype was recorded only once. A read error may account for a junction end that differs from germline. The chain's CDR3 is CASSVSEQLF. The DNA for the CDR3 is TGTGCCAGCAGTGTCTCTGAGCAGCTCTTC. The chain has TRBV2 and TRBJ2-1; D is uncertain. The CDR3 length is 10 residues. In germline, CDR1 is SNHLY, CDR2 FYNNEI.

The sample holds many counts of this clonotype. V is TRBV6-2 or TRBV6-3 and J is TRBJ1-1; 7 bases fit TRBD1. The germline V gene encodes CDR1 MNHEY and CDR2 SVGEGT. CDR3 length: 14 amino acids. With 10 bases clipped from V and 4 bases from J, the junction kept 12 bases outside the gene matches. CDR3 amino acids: CATTITGVPTEAFF. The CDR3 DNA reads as TGTGCCACCACGATAACAGGGGTTCCCACTGAAGCTTTCTTT.

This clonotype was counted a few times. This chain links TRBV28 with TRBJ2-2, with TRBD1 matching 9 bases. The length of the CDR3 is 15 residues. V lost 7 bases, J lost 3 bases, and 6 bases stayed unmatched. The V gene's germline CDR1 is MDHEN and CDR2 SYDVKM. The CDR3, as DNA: TGTGCCAGCACCGGGGACAGGGCTTACACCGGGGAGCTGTTTTTT. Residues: CASTGDRAYTGELFF.

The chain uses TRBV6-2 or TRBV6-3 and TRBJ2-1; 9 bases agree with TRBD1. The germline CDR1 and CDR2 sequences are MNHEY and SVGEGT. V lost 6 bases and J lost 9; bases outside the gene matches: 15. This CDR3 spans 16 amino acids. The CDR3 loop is CASSSLTGQGLVEQFF. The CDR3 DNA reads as TGTGCCAGCAGCTCCCTCACCGGACAGGGGTTGGTTGAGCAGTTCTTC.

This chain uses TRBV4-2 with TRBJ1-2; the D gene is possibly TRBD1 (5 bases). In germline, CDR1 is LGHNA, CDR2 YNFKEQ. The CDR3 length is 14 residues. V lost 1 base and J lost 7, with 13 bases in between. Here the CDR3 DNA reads TGTGCCAGCAGCCAAGCCGGTGGGACGGTTGGCTACACCTTC. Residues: CASSQAGGTVGYTF.

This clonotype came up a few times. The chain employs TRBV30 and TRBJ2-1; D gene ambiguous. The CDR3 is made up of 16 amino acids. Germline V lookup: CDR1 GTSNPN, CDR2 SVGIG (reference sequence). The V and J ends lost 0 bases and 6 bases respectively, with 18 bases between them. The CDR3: CAWSVKDGASSNEQFF. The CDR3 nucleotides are TGTGCCTGGAGTGTAAAGGATGGCGCCTCTTCCAATGAGCAGTTCTTC.

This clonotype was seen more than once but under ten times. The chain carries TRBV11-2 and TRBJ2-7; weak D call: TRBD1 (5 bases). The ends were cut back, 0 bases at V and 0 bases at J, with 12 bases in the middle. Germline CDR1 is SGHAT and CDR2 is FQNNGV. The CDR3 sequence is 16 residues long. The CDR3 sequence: CASSLDFRQNSYEQYF. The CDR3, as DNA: TGTGCCAGCAGCTTAGATTTCCGACAGAACTCCTACGAGCAGTACTTC. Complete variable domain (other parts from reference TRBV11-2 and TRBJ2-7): EAGVAQSPRYKIIEKRQSVAFWCNPISGHATLYWYQQILGQGPKLLIQFQNNGVVDDSQLPKDRFSAERLKGVDSTLKIQPAKLEDSAVYLCASSLDFRQNSYEQYFGPGTRLTVT.

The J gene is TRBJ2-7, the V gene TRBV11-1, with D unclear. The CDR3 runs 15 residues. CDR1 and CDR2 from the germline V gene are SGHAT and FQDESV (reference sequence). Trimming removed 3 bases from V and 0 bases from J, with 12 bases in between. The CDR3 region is CASSFESHSSYEQYF. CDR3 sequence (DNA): TGTGCCAGCAGCTTCGAGTCCCACAGCTCCTACGAGCAGTACTTC.

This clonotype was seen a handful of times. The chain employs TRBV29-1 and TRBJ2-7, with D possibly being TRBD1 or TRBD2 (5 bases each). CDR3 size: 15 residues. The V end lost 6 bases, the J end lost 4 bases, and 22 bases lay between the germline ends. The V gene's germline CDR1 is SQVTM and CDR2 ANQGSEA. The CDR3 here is CSVARGRDLTYEQYF. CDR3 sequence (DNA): TGCAGCGTGGCTAGGGGTCGGGACCTTACTTACGAGCAGTACTTC.